Listed below are T cell receptor beta chains from one sample, sequenced in a study of OX40 agonist ivuxolimab in advanced cancers. Sequencing was performed with immunoSEQ multiplex PCR; in TCRdb, only in-frame clones are kept and a portion is missing. This table has 94,000 or so clones, 80% to 90% appearing once. Sequences were derived from CD4+ or CD8+ T cells sorted from blood, sampled in a trial of the OX40 agonist ivuxolimab. All receptors come from an adult with an advanced solid tumor such as melanoma, head and neck, liver or kidney cancer. CDR3s include the opening cysteine and the closing phenylalanine or tryptophan. The D gene is left open where the match is weak. Rows give clone size only sometimes, using once, few, many, or a class for an expanded clone.

clone_size	j_call	v_call	d_call	cdr3_aa	cdr3_nt
-	TRBJ2-7	TRBV6-5	TRBD1	CASSYATGDGPYEQYF	TGTGCCAGCAGTTACGCGACAGGGGATGGGCCCTACGAGCAGTACTTC
-	TRBJ2-5	TRBV4-3	-	CASSQDVTTQETQYF	TGCGCCAGCAGCCAAGATGTAACAACCCAAGAGACCCAGTACTTC
-	TRBJ1-3	TRBV5-6	-	CASTEFGNTIYF	TGTGCCAGCACCGAATTTGGAAACACCATATATTTT
-	TRBJ2-2	TRBV5-1	-	CASSDEQGRVTGELFF	TGCGCCAGCAGCGATGAACAGGGCCGTGTCACCGGGGAGCTGTTTTTT
-	TRBJ1-1	TRBV7-9	TRBD1	CASSLAGGARTEAFF	TGTGCCAGCAGCTTAGCAGGGGGCGCGCGCACTGAAGCTTTCTTT
-	TRBJ2-7	TRBV7-3	TRBD2	CASSLTSGYEQYF	TGTGCCAGCAGCTTGACTAGCGGTTACGAGCAGTACTTC
-	TRBJ1-2	TRBV29-1	TRBD1	CSVPILGQGNYGYTF	TGCAGCGTTCCCATCCTCGGACAGGGAAACTATGGCTACACCTTC
-	TRBJ1-5	TRBV27	TRBD1	CASSLAPRGDQPQHF	TGTGCCAGCAGTTTAGCCCCCAGGGGGGATCAGCCCCAGCATTTT
once	TRBJ2-1	TRBV6-5	-	CASRVGGVRDNEQFF	TGTGCCAGCAGGGTGGGGGGAGTAAGGGACAATGAGCAGTTCTTC
-	TRBJ2-1	TRBV7-2	TRBD2	CASSLRLAGVHEQFF	TGTGCCAGCAGCTTGCGACTAGCGGGTGTCCATGAGCAGTTCTTC
-	TRBJ2-1	TRBV6-5	-	CATSTGSSYNEQFF	TGTGCCACCTCAACAGGGAGCTCCTACAATGAGCAGTTCTTC
-	TRBJ2-3	TRBV15	TRBD1	CATSRGSDRGFADTQYF	TGTGCCACCAGCAGAGGCTCCGACAGGGGGTTCGCAGATACGCAGTATTTT
-	TRBJ1-5	TRBV19	-	CASRRFNQPQHF	TGTGCCAGTAGGAGGTTCAATCAGCCCCAGCATTTT
-	TRBJ2-1	TRBV21-1	-	CASSPTGEYNEQFF	TGTGCCAGCAGCCCGACAGGAGAGTACAATGAGCAGTTCTTC
-	TRBJ1-3	TRBV28	-	CASSLGGNTIYF	TGTGCCAGCAGTTTAGGGGGAAACACCATATATTTT
-	TRBJ2-5	TRBV12-5	-	CASGLRGGETQYF	TGTGCTAGTGGTTTGAGGGGAGGAGAGACCCAGTACTTC